The rows below give T cell receptor beta chains drawn from one sample of a study of OX40 agonist ivuxolimab in advanced cancers. Here immunoSEQ multiplex PCR was the method, and the copy in TCRdb shows in-frame clones only, minus some. The sample contains about 26,000 clones, roughly 82% of which appear only once. This material consisted of CD4+ or CD8+ T cells sorted from blood, taken in a trial of the OX40 agonist ivuxolimab. All receptors come from an adult with an advanced solid tumor such as melanoma, head and neck, liver or kidney cancer. The CDR3 runs from the conserved cysteine through the conserved F or W. D genes are given only for firm matches. Part of the rows lack a size; the others show once, few, many or a class for expanded clones.

clone_size d_call j_call v_call cdr3_nt cdr3_aa
once NA TRBJ1-5 TRBV6-1 TGTGCCAGCAGTGCACCAAGGGGTAGCAATCAGCCCCAGCATTTT CASSAPRGSNQPQHF
NA NA TRBJ1-4 TRBV7-9 TGTGCCAGCAACAACGGGGGGAAAGAAAAACTGTTTTTT CASNNGGKEKLFF
NA NA TRBJ1-1 TRBV6-5 TGTGCCAGCAGTTACGGCGGGAACACTGAAGCTTTCTTT CASSYGGNTEAFF
NA NA TRBJ2-5 TRBV7-9 TGTGCCAGCAGCCGCGCGACCCTGGGCATCCAAGAGACCCAGTACTTC CASSRATLGIQETQYF
NA TRBD1 TRBJ2-3 TRBV6-1 TGTGCCAGCAGTGAAGGACAGGGGGCCACAGATACGCAGTATTTT CASSEGQGATDTQYF
few TRBD1 TRBJ1-6 TRBV4-2 TGTGCCAGCAGCTATGGGACAGTCGATTCACCCCTCCACTTT CASSYGTVDSPLHF
NA TRBD2 TRBJ2-1 TRBV19 TGTGCCAGTAGTATTTTCGCGGGAGGCTACAATGAGCAGTTCTTC CASSIFAGGYNEQFF
NA NA TRBJ2-1 TRBV5-1 TGCGCCAGCAGCCCGGCGGCCAATGAGCAGTTCTTC CASSPAANEQFF
medium-sized TRBD2 TRBJ2-1 TRBV5-6 TGTGCCAGCAGCTTGGCCATCGGCGGGGGAGGGTCCTACAATGAGCAGTTCTTC CASSLAIGGGGSYNEQFF
NA NA TRBJ2-3 TRBV5-6 TGTGCCAGCAGCTTATTCGGCGGGCGAAGCACAGATACGCAGTATTTT CASSLFGGRSTDTQYF
NA TRBD1 TRBJ1-1 TRBV10-3 TGTGCCATCAATCAATCCCCGGGACAGATAACTGAAGCTTTCTTT CAINQSPGQITEAFF
NA NA TRBJ2-7 TRBV6-5 TGTGCCAGCACCACGGGTAGGAGCTCCTACGAGCAGTACTTC CASTTGRSSYEQYF
NA NA TRBJ2-1 TRBV5-6 TGTGCCAGCAGCTTTCGAGGTGGCAATGAGCAGTTCTTC CASSFRGGNEQFF
NA NA TRBJ2-7 TRBV5-6 TGTGCCAGCAGCCCCGAGTTTTCCGTCGGAGACGAGCAGTACTTC CASSPEFSVGDEQYF
few NA TRBJ1-1 TRBV30 TGTGCCTGGAGTGTAAGTATGGGGCCCGGCACTGAAGCTTTCTTT CAWSVSMGPGTEAFF
NA NA TRBJ1-4 TRBV29-1 TGCAGCGTTGGTGCCGGGACACGGCTTCGGGTTGAAAAACTGTTTTTT CSVGAGTRLRVEKLFF
NA NA TRBJ1-2 TRBV9 TGTGCCAGCAGCGTAGAGGGACTAAACTATGGCTACACCTTC CASSVEGLNYGYTF
NA NA TRBJ1-2 TRBV2 TGTGCCAGCGGACCGGGCTATGGCTACACCTTC CASGPGYGYTF
few NA TRBJ2-1 TRBV6-5 TGTGCCAGCAGCTCCCCTGGCAATGAGCAGTTCTTC CASSSPGNEQFF